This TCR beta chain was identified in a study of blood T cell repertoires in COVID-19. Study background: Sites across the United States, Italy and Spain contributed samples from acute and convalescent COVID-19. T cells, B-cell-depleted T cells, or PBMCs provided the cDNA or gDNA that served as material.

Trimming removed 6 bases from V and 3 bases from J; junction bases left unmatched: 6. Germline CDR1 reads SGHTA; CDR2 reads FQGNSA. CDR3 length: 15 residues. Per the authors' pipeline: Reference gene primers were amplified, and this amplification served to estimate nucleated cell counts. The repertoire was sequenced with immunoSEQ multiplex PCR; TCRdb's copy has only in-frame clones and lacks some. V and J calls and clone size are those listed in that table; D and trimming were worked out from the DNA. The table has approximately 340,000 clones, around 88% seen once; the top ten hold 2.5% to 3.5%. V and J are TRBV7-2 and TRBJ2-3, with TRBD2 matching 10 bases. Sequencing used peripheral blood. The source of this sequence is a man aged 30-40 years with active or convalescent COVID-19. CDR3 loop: CASSTSGASTDTQYF. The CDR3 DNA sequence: TGTGCCAGCAGTACTAGCGGGGCGTCTACAGATACGCAGTATTTT.